This TCR beta chain derives from a study of T cell responses to AZD1222 COVID-19 vaccine. Sequencing was performed with immunoSEQ multiplex PCR; in TCRdb, only in-frame clones are kept and a portion is missing. Of tens of thousands of clones in the sample, almost 90% were seen once. Per the germline V gene, CDR1 is SGHTA and CDR2 is FQGNSA. Trimming stripped 1 base from V and 8 bases from J, with 14 bases between. The CDR3 is 14 residues long. The sequence came from an adult in good health. The material was peripheral blood, obtained on day 0 of AZD1222 vaccination. The chain links TRBV7-2 to TRBJ1-2; no firm D call. In DNA form, the CDR3 reads TGTGCCAGCAGCTTAGGCTGGAGCCAAGGGGGCTACACCTTC. This codes for CASSLGWSQGGYTF.